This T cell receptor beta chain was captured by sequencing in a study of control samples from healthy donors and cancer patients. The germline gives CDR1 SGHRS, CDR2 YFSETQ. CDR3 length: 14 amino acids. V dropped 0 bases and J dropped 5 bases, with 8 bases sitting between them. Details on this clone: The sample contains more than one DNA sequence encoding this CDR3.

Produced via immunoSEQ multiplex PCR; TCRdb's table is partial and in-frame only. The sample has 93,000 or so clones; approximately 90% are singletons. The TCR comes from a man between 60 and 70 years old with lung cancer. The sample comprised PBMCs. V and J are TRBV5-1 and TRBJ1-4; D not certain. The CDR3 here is CASSLGGPNEKLFF. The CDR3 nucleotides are TGCGCCAGCAGCTTGGGCGGTCCAAATGAAAAACTGTTTTTT.